Listed below are T cell receptor beta chains from one sample, sequenced in a study of blood T cell repertoires in COVID-19. The protocol was immunoSEQ multiplex PCR, while the TCRdb copy is restricted to in-frame clones and leaves out a portion. The sample has approximately 150,000 clones, 70% to 90% seen once; the top ten hold 5%. The material sequenced was peripheral blood. These receptors were collected from a woman aged 45 to 65 with acute or convalescent COVID-19. Each CDR3 is given with its conserved first and last residue. A D gene is named only where the DNA matches it firmly. Expanded clones get a size class; other rows say once, few or many, or leave the size out.

j_gene: TRBJ2-7
abundance: .
d_gene: TRBD1
v_gene: TRBV7-2
CDR3aa: CASSPGTGLGEQYF
CDR3nt: TGTGCCAGCAGCCCAGGGACAGGGTTGGGTGAGCAGTACTTC

j_gene: TRBJ1-6
abundance: .
d_gene: TRBD1
v_gene: TRBV15
CDR3aa: CATSRGGDRVNSPLHF
CDR3nt: TGTGCCACCAGCAGGGGGGGGGACAGGGTCAATTCACCCCTCCACTTT

j_gene: TRBJ2-7
abundance: once
d_gene: TRBD2
v_gene: TRBV11-2
CDR3aa: CASSLGTSAGEQYF
CDR3nt: TGTGCCAGCAGCTTAGGGACTAGCGCGGGCGAGCAGTACTTC

j_gene: TRBJ1-2
abundance: .
d_gene: .
v_gene: TRBV19
CDR3aa: CASSKGRPAGGGYGYTF
CDR3nt: TGTGCCAGTAGTAAAGGACGGCCAGCGGGAGGCGGCTATGGCTACACCTTC

j_gene: TRBJ2-2
abundance: .
d_gene: .
v_gene: TRBV5-1
CDR3aa: CASSPRSRGRGRELFF
CDR3nt: TGCGCCAGCAGCCCGCGGAGCAGGGGCCGGGGACGGGAGCTGTTTTTT

j_gene: TRBJ2-5
abundance: few
d_gene: TRBD2
v_gene: TRBV9
CDR3aa: CASSDSGGAYETQYF
CDR3nt: TGTGCCAGCAGCGATAGCGGGGGGGCCTATGAGACCCAGTACTTC

j_gene: TRBJ1-4
abundance: .
d_gene: TRBD1
v_gene: TRBV2
CDR3aa: CASSEGTGREKLFF
CDR3nt: TGTGCCAGCAGTGAAGGGACAGGACGAGAAAAACTGTTTTTT

j_gene: TRBJ2-3
abundance: .
d_gene: TRBD1
v_gene: TRBV27
CDR3aa: CASSLGQGRGDTQYF
CDR3nt: TGTGCCAGCAGTTTAGGACAGGGCCGGGGAGATACGCAGTATTTT

j_gene: TRBJ2-1
abundance: .
d_gene: TRBD2
v_gene: TRBV7-2
CDR3aa: CASSFTSGDLFF
CDR3nt: TGTGCCAGCAGCTTCACTAGCGGGGATTTGTTCTTC

j_gene: TRBJ1-5
abundance: few
d_gene: .
v_gene: TRBV15
CDR3aa: CATSVSVNNQPQHF
CDR3nt: TGTGCCACCAGTGTCTCGGTTAACAATCAGCCCCAGCATTTT

j_gene: TRBJ2-4
abundance: .
d_gene: TRBD1
v_gene: TRBV9
CDR3aa: CASSPPGTGKNIQYF
CDR3nt: TGTGCCAGCAGCCCCCCCGGGACAGGAAAAAACATTCAGTACTTC

j_gene: TRBJ1-1
abundance: .
d_gene: TRBD1
v_gene: TRBV6-5
CDR3aa: CASMITGGGNTEAFF
CDR3nt: TGTGCCAGCATGATAACAGGGGGCGGGAACACTGAAGCTTTCTTT

j_gene: TRBJ1-6
abundance: .
d_gene: TRBD1
v_gene: TRBV11-1
CDR3aa: CASSPTGGTSPLHF
CDR3nt: TGTGCCAGCAGCCCGACAGGGGGCACTTCACCCCTCCACTTT

j_gene: TRBJ1-1
abundance: .
d_gene: TRBD1
v_gene: TRBV7-3
CDR3aa: CASSFTGERGTEAFF
CDR3nt: TGTGCCAGCAGCTTCACAGGGGAAAGGGGCACTGAAGCTTTCTTT

j_gene: TRBJ2-2
abundance: .
d_gene: .
v_gene: TRBV12-5
CDR3aa: CASGSGGAGELFF
CDR3nt: TGTGCTAGTGGTTCCGGGGGTGCCGGGGAGCTGTTTTTT

j_gene: TRBJ1-2
abundance: .
d_gene: TRBD1
v_gene: TRBV6-6
CDR3aa: CASSGTDYGYTF
CDR3nt: TGTGCCAGCAGCGGGACAGACTATGGCTACACCTTC

j_gene: TRBJ1-2
abundance: .
d_gene: TRBD1
v_gene: TRBV5-1
CDR3aa: CASSGDSSRGYTF
CDR3nt: TGCGCCAGCAGCGGGGACAGTTCACGCGGCTACACCTTC

j_gene: TRBJ1-6
abundance: .
d_gene: TRBD1
v_gene: TRBV27
CDR3aa: CASSAQGSNSPLHF
CDR3nt: TGTGCCAGCAGTGCACAGGGGTCTAATTCACCCCTCCACTTT

j_gene: TRBJ2-2
abundance: .
d_gene: TRBD1
v_gene: TRBV6-5
CDR3aa: CASSYGDREGELFF
CDR3nt: TGTGCCAGCAGTTACGGGGACAGGGAGGGGGAGCTGTTTTTT

j_gene: TRBJ2-7
abundance: .
d_gene: TRBD1
v_gene: TRBV6-5
CDR3aa: CASSPTGQVPGEQYF
CDR3nt: TGTGCCAGCAGCCCGACAGGACAGGTACCCGGCGAGCAGTACTTC

j_gene: TRBJ2-7
abundance: .
d_gene: TRBD1
v_gene: TRBV19
CDR3aa: CASRGTDSSYEQYF
CDR3nt: TGTGCCAGTAGAGGGACAGATAGCTCCTACGAGCAGTACTTC

j_gene: TRBJ1-6
abundance: .
d_gene: .
v_gene: TRBV28
CDR3aa: CASRLNRDSPLHF
CDR3nt: TGTGCCAGCAGACTTAACAGGGATTCACCCCTCCACTTT

j_gene: TRBJ2-5
abundance: .
d_gene: TRBD1
v_gene: TRBV6-5
CDR3aa: CASKTGTAETQYF
CDR3nt: TGTGCCAGCAAAACCGGGACAGCGGAGACCCAGTACTTC

j_gene: TRBJ1-1
abundance: .
d_gene: .
v_gene: TRBV7-3
CDR3aa: CASSSTVNTEAFF
CDR3nt: TGTGCCAGCAGCTCCACAGTGAACACTGAAGCTTTCTTT

j_gene: TRBJ1-1
abundance: .
d_gene: .
v_gene: TRBV12-5
CDR3aa: CASGLVRGDRLSEAFF
CDR3nt: TGTGCTAGTGGTTTGGTACGAGGTGACAGGCTCTCTGAAGCTTTCTTT

j_gene: TRBJ1-3
abundance: .
d_gene: .
v_gene: TRBV12-3/TRBV12-4
CDR3aa: CASSFWERNTIYF
CDR3nt: TGTGCCAGCAGTTTCTGGGAGAGGAACACCATATATTTT

j_gene: TRBJ2-3
abundance: .
d_gene: .
v_gene: TRBV5-1
CDR3aa: CASSLAAGMETDTQYF
CDR3nt: TGCGCCAGCAGCTTGGCTGCGGGGATGGAGACAGATACGCAGTATTTT

j_gene: TRBJ2-3
abundance: .
d_gene: .
v_gene: TRBV5-4
CDR3aa: CASSLMLAVSTDTQYF
CDR3nt: TGTGCCAGCAGCTTAATGCTAGCTGTTAGCACAGATACGCAGTATTTT

j_gene: TRBJ1-5
abundance: .
d_gene: .
v_gene: TRBV6-5
CDR3aa: CASSSTGDQPQHF
CDR3nt: TGTGCCAGCAGTTCGACGGGGGATCAGCCCCAGCATTTT

j_gene: TRBJ2-2
abundance: .
d_gene: .
v_gene: TRBV6-6
CDR3aa: CASSPQSTGSVGELFF
CDR3nt: TGTGCCAGCAGTCCTCAAAGTACGGGATCCGTCGGGGAGCTGTTTTTT

j_gene: TRBJ1-1
abundance: .
d_gene: .
v_gene: TRBV6-2/TRBV6-3
CDR3aa: CASSAGGEAFF
CDR3nt: TGTGCCAGCAGTGCGGGCGGTGAAGCTTTCTTT

j_gene: TRBJ1-1
abundance: .
d_gene: TRBD1
v_gene: TRBV6-5
CDR3aa: CASRWDRGDTEAFF
CDR3nt: TGTGCCAGCAGATGGGACAGGGGTGATACTGAAGCTTTCTTT

j_gene: TRBJ1-6
abundance: .
d_gene: TRBD1
v_gene: TRBV6-5
CDR3aa: CASSLTGGSSSPLHF
CDR3nt: TGTGCCAGCAGTTTAACAGGGGGATCTAGTTCACCCCTCCACTTT

j_gene: TRBJ1-2
abundance: .
d_gene: .
v_gene: TRBV5-4
CDR3aa: CASTDTPGALNYGYTF
CDR3nt: TGTGCCAGCACCGATACACCAGGGGCGCTTAACTATGGCTACACCTTC

j_gene: TRBJ2-7
abundance: .
d_gene: TRBD1
v_gene: TRBV28
CDR3aa: CASSSGQATYEQYF
CDR3nt: TGTGCCAGCAGTTCGGGACAGGCGACCTACGAGCAGTACTTC

j_gene: TRBJ1-1
abundance: .
d_gene: .
v_gene: TRBV7-9
CDR3aa: CASSLHLDTEAFF
CDR3nt: TGTGCCAGCAGCTTACACTTGGACACTGAAGCTTTCTTT

j_gene: TRBJ2-1
abundance: .
d_gene: .
v_gene: TRBV7-2
CDR3aa: CASRQLAYEQFF
CDR3nt: TGTGCCAGCAGACAATTAGCGTATGAGCAGTTCTTC

j_gene: TRBJ1-1
abundance: few
d_gene: .
v_gene: TRBV6-4
CDR3aa: CASSDHSGNTEAFF
CDR3nt: TGTGCCAGCAGTGACCACTCTGGGAACACTGAAGCTTTCTTT

j_gene: TRBJ2-5
abundance: .
d_gene: TRBD2
v_gene: TRBV5-6
CDR3aa: CASAGVAGQETQYF
CDR3nt: TGTGCCAGCGCGGGGGTAGCGGGCCAAGAGACCCAGTACTTC

j_gene: TRBJ1-1
abundance: once
d_gene: .
v_gene: TRBV29-1
CDR3aa: CSATGMNTEAFF
CDR3nt: TGCAGCGCAACAGGAATGAACACTGAAGCTTTCTTT

j_gene: TRBJ2-4
abundance: .
d_gene: TRBD2
v_gene: TRBV29-1
CDR3aa: CSVDPGGTKNIQYF
CDR3nt: TGCAGCGTCGACCCGGGGGGGACCAAAAACATTCAGTACTTC

j_gene: TRBJ1-2
abundance: .
d_gene: .
v_gene: TRBV14
CDR3aa: CASSRSAGTTTPLNF
CDR3nt: TGTGCCAGCAGCCGCTCCGCCGGGACAACAACCCCGCTCAACTTC

j_gene: TRBJ1-6
abundance: .
d_gene: .
v_gene: TRBV25-1
CDR3aa: CASSVAGESPLHF
CDR3nt: TGTGCCAGCAGTGTGGCAGGGGAATCACCCCTCCACTTT

j_gene: TRBJ2-5
abundance: .
d_gene: .
v_gene: TRBV9
CDR3aa: CASSVAAASQETQYF
CDR3nt: TGTGCCAGCAGCGTAGCTGCAGCGTCCCAAGAGACCCAGTACTTC

j_gene: TRBJ2-1
abundance: .
d_gene: TRBD1
v_gene: TRBV11-2
CDR3aa: CASSKTGGNSYNEQFF
CDR3nt: TGTGCCAGCAGCAAAACAGGGGGTAACTCCTACAATGAGCAGTTCTTC

j_gene: TRBJ2-2
abundance: .
d_gene: .
v_gene: TRBV19
CDR3aa: CASRVDRRTGELFF
CDR3nt: TGTGCCAGTAGGGTCGACAGGCGCACCGGGGAGCTGTTTTTT

j_gene: TRBJ1-3
abundance: .
d_gene: TRBD1
v_gene: TRBV30
CDR3aa: CAWSPSGQSSSGNTIYF
CDR3nt: TGTGCCTGGAGTCCCTCGGGACAGTCGAGCTCTGGAAACACCATATATTTT

j_gene: TRBJ2-7
abundance: .
d_gene: TRBD1
v_gene: TRBV18
CDR3aa: CASSPPTGGHNYEQYF
CDR3nt: TGTGCCAGCTCACCACCGACAGGGGGCCATAACTACGAGCAGTACTTC

j_gene: TRBJ1-5
abundance: once
d_gene: .
v_gene: TRBV7-2
CDR3aa: CASSWTPDQPQHF
CDR3nt: TGTGCCAGCAGCTGGACACCCGATCAGCCCCAGCATTTT

j_gene: TRBJ2-1
abundance: once
d_gene: TRBD2
v_gene: TRBV5-1
CDR3aa: CASRTSGNNNEQFF
CDR3nt: TGCGCCAGCAGAACTAGCGGAAACAACAATGAGCAGTTCTTC

j_gene: TRBJ2-7
abundance: .
d_gene: TRBD2
v_gene: TRBV4-3
CDR3aa: CASSPALLGGGSYEQYF
CDR3nt: TGCGCCAGCAGCCCCGCTTTGCTCGGGGGAGGGTCCTACGAGCAGTACTTC

j_gene: TRBJ1-5
abundance: once
d_gene: .
v_gene: TRBV18
CDR3aa: CASSPGGQQPQHF
CDR3nt: TGTGCCAGCTCACCTGGTGGGCAGCAGCCCCAGCATTTT

j_gene: TRBJ1-6
abundance: .
d_gene: TRBD1
v_gene: TRBV7-2
CDR3aa: CASSFGTGGGWALHF
CDR3nt: TGTGCCAGCAGCTTTGGGACAGGGGGGGGATGGGCCCTCCACTTT

j_gene: TRBJ2-7
abundance: once
d_gene: .
v_gene: TRBV7-3
CDR3aa: CASSPAGGGAEQYF
CDR3nt: TGTGCCAGCAGCCCGGCCGGGGGTGGGGCCGAGCAGTACTTC

j_gene: TRBJ1-2
abundance: .
d_gene: .
v_gene: TRBV9
CDR3aa: CASSVVGSRIPGDGYTF
CDR3nt: TGTGCCAGCAGCGTAGTGGGGAGTAGGATCCCGGGGGATGGCTACACCTTC